These 13 T cell receptor beta chains came from one sample sequenced in a study of identical twins. TCRdb redid the calling of the 5' RACE reads with MiXCR, one entry per CDR3 protein. Counted here are 1.5 million to 2 million distinct CDR3 sequences, 25% to 35% occurring once; the ten biggest clones make up roughly 0.3%. Sequences were obtained from cord blood. These receptors were collected from a newborn girl in good health.

This clonotype has at least ten counts. J is TRBJ2-3 and V is TRBV28; the match to TRBD2 covers 12 bases. Germline CDR1 and CDR2: MDHEN and SYDVKM. V gave up 7 bases and J gave up 4 bases; unmatched junction bases: 6. The CDR3 runs 15 residues. The CDR3, as DNA: TGTGCCAGCAAACCTAGCGGGAGGGTCCCAGATACGCAGTATTTT. This encodes CASKPSGRVPDTQYF.

CDR3 loop: CASSYRLEGYEQYF. The DNA for the CDR3 is TGTGCCAGCAGTTATCGGCTAGAGGGTTACGAGCAGTACTTC. This sequence joins TRBV6-5 and TRBJ2-7, with D tentatively TRBD2 (5 bases). Germline assignment: CDR1 MNHEY and CDR2 SVGAGI. V gave up 3 bases and J gave up 4 bases, with 13 bases separating them. The CDR3 contains 14 residues.

For the CDR3, the DNA is TGCGCCAGCAGCCAGGACTCGTTAGATACGCAGTATTTT. Its protein product is CASSQDSLDTQYF. The chain combines TRBV5-1 with TRBJ2-3; perhaps TRBD2 as D (5 bases). V lost 4 bases, J lost 5 bases, and 11 bases lay in between. CDR1 SGHRS and CDR2 YFSETQ come from the germline V gene. The CDR3 extends over 13 amino acids.

This clonotype turned up a few times. The chain employs TRBV12-3 or TRBV12-4 and TRBJ1-4, with a tentative D call TRBD1 (6 bases). This CDR3 spans 14 amino acids. Trimming took off 4 bases at V and 7 bases at J, with 13 bases between the two ends. DNA of the CDR3: TGTGCCAGCAGTTGGGGGGGCGTGAGTGAAAAACTGTTTTTT. Translation: CASSWGGVSEKLFF.

This clonotype showed up just once. The genes are TRBV28 and TRBJ1-1; tentatively, D is TRBD1 (5 bases). V lost 4 bases, J lost 3 bases, and 15 bases lay in between. The germline gives CDR1 MDHEN, CDR2 SYDVKM. This CDR3 region has 15 residues. The CDR3 sequence is CASSSPGGGYTEAFF. DNA of the CDR3: TGTGCCAGCAGTTCCCCGGGGGGTGGGTACACTGAAGCTTTCTTT.

The chain employs TRBV20-1 and TRBJ2-6; no firm D call. CDR1 and CDR2 from the germline V gene are DFQATT and SNEGSKA (reference sequence). This CDR3 has 14 residues. V was trimmed by 5 bases and J by 0 bases, leaving 8 bases between them. CDR3 in DNA: TGCAGTGCTGGGCAAATCTCTGGGGCCAACGTCCTGACTTTC. Amino acids: CSAGQISGANVLTF.

This clonotype was observed a handful of times. This chain connects TRBV12-3 or TRBV12-4 to TRBJ1-1; D is undetermined. Trimming removed 0 bases at V and 2 bases at J, with 4 bases between. The CDR3 runs to 13 residues. CDR3 sequence (DNA): TGTGCCAGCAGTTTAGCGGACAACACTGAAGCTTTCTTT. This gives the protein CASSLADNTEAFF.

The chain is built from TRBV28 and TRBJ2-2; no definite D call. V lost 5 bases to trimming and J lost 6 bases, with 10 bases between them. The CDR3 covers 13 residues. The germline CDR1 and CDR2 sequences are MDHEN and SYDVKM. The CDR3 DNA reads TGTGCCAGCAGTCCGGCCATTCCCGGGGAGCTGTTTTTT. This translates into CASSPAIPGELFF.

In this sample, this clonotype turned up a few times. The J gene is TRBJ1-1, the V gene TRBV25-1; D might be TRBD1 (6 bases). This CDR3 has 14 residues. Trimming removed 6 bases from V and 4 bases from J, with 15 bases in between. Germline CDR1 and CDR2: MGHDK and SYGVNS. This CDR3 reads CASRISGALTEAFF. CDR3 DNA sequence: TGTGCCAGCAGAATTTCAGGGGCCCTCACTGAAGCTTTCTTT.

In this sample, this clonotype turned up a few times. The chain joins TRBV10-3 to TRBJ2-3, with 7 bases that match TRBD2. Germline V gene sequence: CDR1 ENHRY, CDR2 SYGVKD. This CDR3 is 15 amino acids long. The ends lost 4 bases at V and 2 bases at J; junction bases unmatched: 6. This CDR3 reads CAISAPGLHTDTQYF. The CDR3 DNA follows: TGTGCCATCAGTGCCCCGGGACTACACACAGATACGCAGTATTTT.

This clonotype has at least ten counts. The chain joins TRBV5-1 to TRBJ2-3; tentative D call: TRBD1 (6 bases). The germline V gene has CDR1 SGHRS and CDR2 YFSETQ. V was pared by 3 bases and J by 2 bases, with 7 bases between. The CDR3 contains 13 residues. This CDR3 reads CASSWDNTDTQYF. The CDR3 DNA is TGCGCCAGCAGCTGGGACAACACAGATACGCAGTATTTT.

This clonotype has a handful of counts. V gene TRBV20-1 combines with J gene TRBJ2-1; 12 bases align to TRBD2. V lost 6 bases to trimming and J lost 3 bases; unmatched junction nucleotides: 9. The CDR3 totals 16 residues. CDR1 is DFQATT and CDR2 is SNEGSKA in the germline V gene (reference sequence). The CDR3 region has the DNA TGCAGTGCCCCGGGACTAGCGGGCTTAAGCTACAATGAGCAGTTCTTC. It yields the protein CSAPGLAGLSYNEQFF.

The V call is TRBV10-1, the J call TRBJ2-3; no clear D gene. This CDR3 has 14 residues. V was pared by 0 bases and J by 5 bases, with 9 bases between. In germline, CDR1 is WNHNN, CDR2 SYGVQD (reference sequence). CDR3: CASSESPARDTQYF. The DNA of the CDR3 is TGCGCCAGCAGTGAGTCACCCGCAAGAGATACGCAGTATTTT.